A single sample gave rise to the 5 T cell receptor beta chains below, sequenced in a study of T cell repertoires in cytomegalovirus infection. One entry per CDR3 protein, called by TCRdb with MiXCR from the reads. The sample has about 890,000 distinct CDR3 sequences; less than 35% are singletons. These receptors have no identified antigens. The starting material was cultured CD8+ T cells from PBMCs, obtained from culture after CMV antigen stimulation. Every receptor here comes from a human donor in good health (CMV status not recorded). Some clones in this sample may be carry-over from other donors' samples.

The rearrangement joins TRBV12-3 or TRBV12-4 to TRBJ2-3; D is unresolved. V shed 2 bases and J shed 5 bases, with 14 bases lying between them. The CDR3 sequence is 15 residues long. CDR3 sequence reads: CASSLTGPAGDTQYF. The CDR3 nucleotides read TGTGCCAGCAGTTTAACGGGCCCGGCTGGAGATACGCAGTATTTT.

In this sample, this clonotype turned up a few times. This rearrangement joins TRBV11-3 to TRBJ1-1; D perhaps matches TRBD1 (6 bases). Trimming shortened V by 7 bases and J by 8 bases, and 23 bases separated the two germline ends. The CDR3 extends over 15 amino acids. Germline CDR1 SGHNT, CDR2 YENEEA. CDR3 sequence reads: CASKEDVGAAGEAFF. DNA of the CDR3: TGTGCCAGCAAGGAGGACGTGGGGGCGGCTGGAGAAGCTTTCTTT.

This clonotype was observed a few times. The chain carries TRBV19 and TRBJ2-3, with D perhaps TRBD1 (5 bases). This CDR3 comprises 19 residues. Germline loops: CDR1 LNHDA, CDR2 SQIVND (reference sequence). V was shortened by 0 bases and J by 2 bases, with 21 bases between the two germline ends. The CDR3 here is CASSIDGWSGITLTDTQYF. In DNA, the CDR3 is TGTGCCAGTAGTATAGATGGGTGGTCAGGGATAACCCTCACAGATACGCAGTATTTT.

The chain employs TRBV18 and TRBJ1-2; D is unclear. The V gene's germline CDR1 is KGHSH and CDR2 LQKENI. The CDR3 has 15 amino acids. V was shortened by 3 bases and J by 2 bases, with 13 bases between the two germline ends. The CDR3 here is CASSPDQIFNYGYTF. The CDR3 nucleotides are TGTGCCAGCTCACCCGATCAGATTTTCAACTATGGCTACACCTTC.

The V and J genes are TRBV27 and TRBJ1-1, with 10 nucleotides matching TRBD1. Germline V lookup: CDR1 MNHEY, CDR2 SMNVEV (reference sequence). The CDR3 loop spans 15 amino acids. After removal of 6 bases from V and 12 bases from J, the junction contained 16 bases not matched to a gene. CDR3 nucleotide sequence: TGTGCCAGCAGCCTAGAAATATCGGGACAGGGGTTGACTTTCTTT. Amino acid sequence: CASSLEISGQGLTFF.